This T cell receptor beta chain was sequenced in a study of cytomegalovirus exposure and HLA in healthy donors. This CDR3 contains 15 residues. Germline CDR1 and CDR2: SGHRS and YFSETQ. V trimming: 4 bases; J trimming: 8 bases; junction bases outside the gene matches: 15. This PCR relied on a set of 60 Vbeta primers and 13 Jbeta primers. Using immunoSEQ multiplex PCR, the repertoire was profiled, and TCRdb retains in-frame clones only, with some absent. In the table there are 100,000 to 150,000 clones, more than 75% of which are singletons. J is TRBJ2-7 and V is TRBV5-1, with 7 bases that match TRBD1. This TCR was recovered from a woman aged 45-65 years in good health and CMV-seropositive. Sequenced: PBMCs. CDR3 protein: CASSLLPGQSFQQYF. In nucleotides, the CDR3 is TGCGCCAGCAGCCTACTACCGGGACAGTCATTCCAGCAGTACTTC.